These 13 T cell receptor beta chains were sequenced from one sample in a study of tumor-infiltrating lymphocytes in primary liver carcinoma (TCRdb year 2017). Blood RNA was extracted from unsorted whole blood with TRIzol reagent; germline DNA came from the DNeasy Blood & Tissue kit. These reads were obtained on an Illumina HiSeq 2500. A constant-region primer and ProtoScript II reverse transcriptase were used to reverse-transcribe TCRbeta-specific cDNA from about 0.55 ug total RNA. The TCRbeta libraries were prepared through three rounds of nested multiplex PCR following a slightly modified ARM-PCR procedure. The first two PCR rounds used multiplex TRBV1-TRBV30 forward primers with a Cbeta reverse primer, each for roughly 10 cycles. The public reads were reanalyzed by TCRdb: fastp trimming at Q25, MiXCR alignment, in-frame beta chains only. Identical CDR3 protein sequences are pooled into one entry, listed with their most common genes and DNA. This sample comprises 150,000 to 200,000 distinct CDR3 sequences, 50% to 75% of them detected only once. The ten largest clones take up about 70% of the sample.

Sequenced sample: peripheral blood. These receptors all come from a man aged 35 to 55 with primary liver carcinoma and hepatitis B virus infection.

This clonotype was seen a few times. CDR3: CASSQGPQETQYF. Written as DNA, the CDR3 is TGTGCCAGCAGCCAAGGACCACAAGAGACCCAGTACTTC. The chain links TRBV6-5 to TRBJ2-5; D uncertain. Germline CDR1 and CDR2: MNHEY and SVGAGI. V was pared by 6 bases and J by 2 bases, with 10 bases between. This CDR3 has 13 amino acids.

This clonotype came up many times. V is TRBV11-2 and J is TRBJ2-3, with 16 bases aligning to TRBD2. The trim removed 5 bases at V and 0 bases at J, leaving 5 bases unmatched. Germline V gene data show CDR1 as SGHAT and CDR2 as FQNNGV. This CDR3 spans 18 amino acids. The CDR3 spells CASSTGTSGRGSTDTQYF. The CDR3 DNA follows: TGTGCCAGCAGCACCGGGACTAGCGGGAGGGGGAGCACAGATACGCAGTATTTT.

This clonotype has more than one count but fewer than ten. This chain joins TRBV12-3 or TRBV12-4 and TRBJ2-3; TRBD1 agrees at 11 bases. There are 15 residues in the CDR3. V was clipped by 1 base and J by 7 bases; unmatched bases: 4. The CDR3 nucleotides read TGTGCCAGCAGTTTAGGGGACAGGGGGGGGAATACGCAGTATTTT. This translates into CASSLGDRGGNTQYF.

In nucleotides, the CDR3 is TGTGCCAGCAGCCCGCTAGCAGGGAACACTGGGGCCAACGTCCTGACTTTC. This gives the protein CASSPLAGNTGANVLTF. The chain carries TRBV5-4 and TRBJ2-6, with D perhaps given as TRBD1 or TRBD2 (5 bases each). CDR1 and CDR2 (germline): SGHNT, YYREEE (reference sequence). This CDR3 has 17 amino acids. V was cut by 4 bases and J by 2 bases, with 16 bases left in between.

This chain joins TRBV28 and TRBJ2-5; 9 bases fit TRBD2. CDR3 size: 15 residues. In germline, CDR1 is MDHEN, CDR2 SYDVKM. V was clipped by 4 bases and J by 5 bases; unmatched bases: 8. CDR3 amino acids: CASSSSSGALETQYF. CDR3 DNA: TGTGCCAGCAGTTCCTCTAGCGGGGCTTTGGAGACCCAGTACTTC. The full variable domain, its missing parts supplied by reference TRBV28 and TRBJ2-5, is DVKVTQSSRYLVKRTGEKVFLECVQDMDHENMFWYRQDPGLGLRLIYFSYDVKMKEKGDIPEGYSVSREKKERFSLILESASTNQTSMYLCASSSSSGALETQYFGPGTRLLVL.

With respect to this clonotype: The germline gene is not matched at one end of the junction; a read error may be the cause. CDR3 nucleotide sequence: TGTGCCACCAGCTTAGGTTGGCAGGGACCAAAGCAGTACTTC. Translation: CATSLGWQGPKQYF. The rearrangement joins TRBV11-2 to TRBJ2-7, with D perhaps matching TRBD1 or TRBD2 (5 bases each). Per the germline V gene, CDR1 is SGHAT and CDR2 is FQNNGV. The CDR3 extends over 14 amino acids.

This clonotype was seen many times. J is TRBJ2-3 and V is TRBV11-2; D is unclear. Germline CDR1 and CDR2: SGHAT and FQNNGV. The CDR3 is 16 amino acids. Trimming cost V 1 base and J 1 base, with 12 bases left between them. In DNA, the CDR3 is TGTGCCAGCAGCTTAGCGACGGAAGTAGGCACAGATACGCAGTATTTT. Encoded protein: CASSLATEVGTDTQYF.

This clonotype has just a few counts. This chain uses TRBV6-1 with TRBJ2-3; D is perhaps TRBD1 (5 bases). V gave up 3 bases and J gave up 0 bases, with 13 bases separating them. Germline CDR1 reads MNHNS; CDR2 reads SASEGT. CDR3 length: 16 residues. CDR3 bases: TGTGCCAGCAGTGAGGGGCTGACGGCTAGCACAGATACGCAGTATTTT. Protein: CASSEGLTASTDTQYF.

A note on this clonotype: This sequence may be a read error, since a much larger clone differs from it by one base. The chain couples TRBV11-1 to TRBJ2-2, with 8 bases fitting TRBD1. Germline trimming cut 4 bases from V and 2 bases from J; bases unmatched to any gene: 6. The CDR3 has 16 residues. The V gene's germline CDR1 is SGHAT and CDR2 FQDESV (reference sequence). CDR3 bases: TGTGCCAGCAGCTCCCGGGACAGGTCCAACACCGGGGAGCTGTTTTTT. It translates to CASSSRDRSNTGELFF.

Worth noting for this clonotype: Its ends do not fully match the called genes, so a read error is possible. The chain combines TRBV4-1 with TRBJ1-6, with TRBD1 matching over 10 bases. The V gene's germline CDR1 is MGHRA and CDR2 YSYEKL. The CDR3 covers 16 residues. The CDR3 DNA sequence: TGCACCAGCAGCCAAGATTGGGACAGGGGCAGTTCATCCCTCCACTTT. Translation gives CTSSQDWDRGSSSLHF.

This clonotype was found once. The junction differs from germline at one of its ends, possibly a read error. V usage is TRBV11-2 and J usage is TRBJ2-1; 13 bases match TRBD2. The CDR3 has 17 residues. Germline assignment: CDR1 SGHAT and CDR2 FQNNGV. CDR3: CANRTGTSGNSYNEQFF. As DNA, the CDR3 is TGTGCCAACAGGACCGGGACTAGCGGGAACTCCTATAATGAGCAGTTCTTC.

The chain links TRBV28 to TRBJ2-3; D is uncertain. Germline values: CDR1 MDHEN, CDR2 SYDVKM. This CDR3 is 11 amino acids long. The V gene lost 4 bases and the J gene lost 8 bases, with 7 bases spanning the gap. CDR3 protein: CASSSLATQYF. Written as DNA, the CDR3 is TGTGCCAGCAGTTCCCTTGCTACGCAGTATTTT.

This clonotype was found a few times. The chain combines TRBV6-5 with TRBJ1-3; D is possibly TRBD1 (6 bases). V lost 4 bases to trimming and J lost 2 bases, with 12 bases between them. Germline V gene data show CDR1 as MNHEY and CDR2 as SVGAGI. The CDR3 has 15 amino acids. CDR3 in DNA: TGTGCCAGCAGTTTACAGGGCTATCCTGGAAACACCATATATTTT. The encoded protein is CASSLQGYPGNTIYF.